A selection of T cell receptor beta chains follows, all from one sample in a study of blood T cells in healthy people across ages. TCRdb redid the calling of the 5' RACE reads with MiXCR, one entry per CDR3 protein. The sample has approximately 830,000 distinct CDR3 sequences; around two thirds are singletons. The sequencing sample was made of blood. These receptor sequences come from a man younger than 45 in good health. CDR3s include the opening cysteine and the closing phenylalanine or tryptophan. Fields, in order: D gene, V gene, J gene, clone size, CDR3 protein, CDR3 DNA. A D gene is named only where the DNA matches it firmly. The size of a clone is reported for some rows only, either as once, few or many, or as a class for expanded clones.

d_call: .; v_call: TRBV14; j_call: TRBJ2-1; clone_size: few; cdr3_aa: CASSVPGRPNEQFF; cdr3_nt: TGTGCCAGCAGTGTCCCGGGTCGGCCAAATGAGCAGTTCTTC
d_call: .; v_call: TRBV6-5; j_call: TRBJ2-1; clone_size: .; cdr3_aa: CASTPESSYNEQFF; cdr3_nt: TGTGCCAGCACGCCGGAGAGCTCCTACAATGAGCAGTTCTTC
d_call: .; v_call: TRBV3-1; j_call: TRBJ1-1; clone_size: .; cdr3_aa: CASSQRQGQDEAFF; cdr3_nt: TGTGCCAGCAGCCAAAGGCAGGGGCAGGATGAAGCTTTCTTT
d_call: TRBD1; v_call: TRBV3-1; j_call: TRBJ1-1; clone_size: .; cdr3_aa: CASSLTGGGPEAFF; cdr3_nt: TGTGCCAGCAGCCTGACTGGAGGGGGCCCTGAAGCTTTCTTT
d_call: .; v_call: TRBV2; j_call: TRBJ1-4; clone_size: few; cdr3_aa: CASSGGQGNEKLFF; cdr3_nt: TGTGCCAGCAGTGGAGGCCAGGGAAATGAAAAACTGTTTTTT
d_call: TRBD1; v_call: TRBV5-6; j_call: TRBJ2-7; clone_size: .; cdr3_aa: CASSFEQGYYEQYF; cdr3_nt: TGTGCCAGCAGCTTCGAACAGGGGTACTACGAGCAGTACTTC
d_call: .; v_call: TRBV10-3; j_call: TRBJ1-2; clone_size: .; cdr3_aa: CAITPQAGRDGYTF; cdr3_nt: TGTGCCATCACCCCGCAGGCAGGCCGGGATGGCTACACCTTC
d_call: .; v_call: TRBV15; j_call: TRBJ1-2; clone_size: .; cdr3_aa: CATSREYTYGYTF; cdr3_nt: TGTGCCACCAGCAGAGAGTACACCTATGGCTACACCTTC
d_call: TRBD2; v_call: TRBV14; j_call: TRBJ2-3; clone_size: .; cdr3_aa: CASSQSSGGHHYTQYF; cdr3_nt: TGTGCCAGCAGCCAATCAAGCGGGGGGCACCATTATACGCAGTATTTT
d_call: TRBD1; v_call: TRBV7-2; j_call: TRBJ1-2; clone_size: .; cdr3_aa: CASSSGGADYGYTF; cdr3_nt: TGTGCCAGCAGTTCAGGGGGCGCAGACTATGGCTACACCTTC
d_call: .; v_call: TRBV4-2; j_call: TRBJ2-5; clone_size: few; cdr3_aa: CASSQEEGLEETQYF; cdr3_nt: TGTGCCAGCAGCCAAGAAGAGGGTTTGGAGGAGACCCAGTACTTC
d_call: TRBD2; v_call: TRBV4-2; j_call: TRBJ2-4; clone_size: .; cdr3_aa: CASSPGEGPKNIQYF; cdr3_nt: TGTGCCAGCAGCCCCGGGGAGGGTCCCAAAAACATTCAGTACTTC
d_call: .; v_call: TRBV6-6; j_call: TRBJ2-7; clone_size: .; cdr3_aa: CASSTSVRSFYEQYF; cdr3_nt: TGTGCCAGCAGTACGAGCGTGAGGAGCTTCTACGAGCAGTACTTC
d_call: .; v_call: TRBV28; j_call: TRBJ2-6; clone_size: .; cdr3_aa: CASSPPFSGANVLTF; cdr3_nt: TGTGCCAGCAGTCCCCCGTTTTCTGGGGCCAACGTCCTGACTTTC
d_call: TRBD1; v_call: TRBV7-2; j_call: TRBJ2-7; clone_size: few; cdr3_aa: CASSPQGSTYEQYF; cdr3_nt: TGTGCCAGCAGCCCACAGGGGTCCACCTACGAGCAGTACTTC
d_call: .; v_call: TRBV10-3; j_call: TRBJ1-4; clone_size: .; cdr3_aa: CAISDGPNEKLFF; cdr3_nt: TGTGCCATCAGTGATGGGCCTAATGAAAAACTGTTTTTT
d_call: .; v_call: TRBV24-1; j_call: TRBJ2-3; clone_size: .; cdr3_aa: CATGTADTQYF; cdr3_nt: TGTGCCACCGGGACGGCAGATACGCAGTATTTT
d_call: TRBD1; v_call: TRBV4-3; j_call: TRBJ2-3; clone_size: .; cdr3_aa: CASSQRDRGNADTQYF; cdr3_nt: TGCGCCAGCAGCCAAAGGGACAGGGGGAACGCAGATACGCAGTATTTT
d_call: .; v_call: TRBV13; j_call: TRBJ1-6; clone_size: .; cdr3_aa: CASSLNVNQGHNSPLHF; cdr3_nt: TGTGCCAGCAGCTTAAATGTAAATCAGGGCCATAATTCACCCCTCCACTTT
d_call: TRBD1; v_call: TRBV25-1; j_call: TRBJ1-1; clone_size: .; cdr3_aa: CASSDSDREVENTEAFF; cdr3_nt: TGTGCCAGCAGTGACTCGGACAGGGAAGTCGAGAACACTGAAGCTTTCTTT
d_call: .; v_call: TRBV27; j_call: TRBJ2-5; clone_size: .; cdr3_aa: CAIHLHGPGKGTQYF; cdr3_nt: TGTGCCATTCATCTCCACGGCCCCGGGAAGGGGACCCAGTACTTC
d_call: .; v_call: TRBV7-6; j_call: TRBJ1-2; clone_size: .; cdr3_aa: CASSLGGRYYGYTF; cdr3_nt: TGTGCCAGCAGCTTAGGGGGACGGTACTATGGCTACACCTTC
d_call: TRBD1; v_call: TRBV20-1; j_call: TRBJ1-2; clone_size: .; cdr3_aa: CSARDRLRGFGGYTF; cdr3_nt: TGCAGTGCTAGAGACAGACTCAGGGGGTTTGGTGGCTACACCTTC
d_call: .; v_call: TRBV5-1; j_call: TRBJ1-2; clone_size: .; cdr3_aa: CASSLGQGYGCTF; cdr3_nt: TGCGCCAGCAGCTTGGGGCAGGGCTATGGCTGCACCTTC
d_call: .; v_call: TRBV4-2; j_call: TRBJ2-1; clone_size: few; cdr3_aa: CASSQVLQVGVYNEQFF; cdr3_nt: TGTGCCAGCAGCCAAGTCCTTCAGGTTGGAGTTTACAATGAGCAGTTCTTC
d_call: .; v_call: TRBV7-9; j_call: TRBJ2-3; clone_size: .; cdr3_aa: CASSPDSSDSTDTQYF; cdr3_nt: TGTGCCAGCAGCCCAGACTCTAGTGACAGCACAGATACGCAGTATTTT
d_call: TRBD1; v_call: TRBV20-1; j_call: TRBJ2-5; clone_size: .; cdr3_aa: CSATWTGGGKTETQYF; cdr3_nt: TGCAGTGCTACTTGGACAGGGGGCGGGAAAACAGAGACCCAGTACTTC
d_call: TRBD2; v_call: TRBV6-5; j_call: TRBJ2-1; clone_size: .; cdr3_aa: CASSYVVGGGAGSYNEQFF; cdr3_nt: TGTGCCAGCAGTTACGTCGTAGGCGGGGGGGCCGGCTCCTACAATGAGCAGTTCTTC
d_call: .; v_call: TRBV7-3; j_call: TRBJ2-1; clone_size: .; cdr3_aa: CASSLEFGSPQFF; cdr3_nt: TGTGCCAGCAGCTTAGAGTTTGGCTCACCGCAGTTCTTC
d_call: .; v_call: TRBV11-2; j_call: TRBJ2-5; clone_size: once; cdr3_aa: CASSLNPAGGGRIETQYF; cdr3_nt: TGTGCCAGCAGCTTAAATCCAGCCGGCGGGGGCCGGATAGAGACCCAGTACTTC
d_call: TRBD2; v_call: TRBV20-1; j_call: TRBJ2-1; clone_size: .; cdr3_aa: CSARDYAGGRNEQFF; cdr3_nt: TGCAGTGCTAGAGATTACGCGGGGGGGCGCAATGAGCAGTTCTTC
d_call: TRBD1; v_call: TRBV7-9; j_call: TRBJ2-7; clone_size: .; cdr3_aa: CASSLNRDRVRSYEQYF; cdr3_nt: TGTGCCAGCAGCTTAAACCGGGACAGGGTTCGCTCCTACGAGCAGTACTTC